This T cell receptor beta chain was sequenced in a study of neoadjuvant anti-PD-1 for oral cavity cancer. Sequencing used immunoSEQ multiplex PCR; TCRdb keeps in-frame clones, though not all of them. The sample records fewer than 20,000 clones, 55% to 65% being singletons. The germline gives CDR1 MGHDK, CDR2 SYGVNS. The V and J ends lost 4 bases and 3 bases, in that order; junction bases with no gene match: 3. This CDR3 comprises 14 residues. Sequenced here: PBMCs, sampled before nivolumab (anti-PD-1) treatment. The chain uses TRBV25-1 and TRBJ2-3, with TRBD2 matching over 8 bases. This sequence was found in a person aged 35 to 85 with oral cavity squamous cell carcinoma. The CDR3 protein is CASSVTGGTDTQYF. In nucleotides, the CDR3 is TGTGCCAGCAGTGTGACGGGGGGGACAGATACGCAGTATTTT.